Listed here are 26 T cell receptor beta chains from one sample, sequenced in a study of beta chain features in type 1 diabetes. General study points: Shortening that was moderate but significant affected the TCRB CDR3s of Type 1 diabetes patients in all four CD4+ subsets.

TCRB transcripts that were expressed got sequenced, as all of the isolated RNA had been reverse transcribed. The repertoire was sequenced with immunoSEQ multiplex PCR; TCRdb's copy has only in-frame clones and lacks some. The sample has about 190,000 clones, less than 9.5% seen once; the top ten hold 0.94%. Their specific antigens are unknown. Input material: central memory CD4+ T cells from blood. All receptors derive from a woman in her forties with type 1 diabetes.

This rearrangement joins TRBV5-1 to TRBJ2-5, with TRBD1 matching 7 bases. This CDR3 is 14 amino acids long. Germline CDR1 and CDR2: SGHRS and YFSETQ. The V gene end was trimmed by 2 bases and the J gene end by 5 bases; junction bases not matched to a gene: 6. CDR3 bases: TGCGCCAGCAGCTTCAGGGGGAGTGACGAGACCCAGTACTTC. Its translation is CASSFRGSDETQYF. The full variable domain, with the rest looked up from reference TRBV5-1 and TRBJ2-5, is KAGVTQTPRYLIKTRGQQVTLSCSPISGHRSVSWYQQTPGQGLQFLFEYFSETQRNKGNFPGRFSGRQFSNSRSEMNVSTLELGDSALYLCASSFRGSDETQYFGPGTRLLVL.

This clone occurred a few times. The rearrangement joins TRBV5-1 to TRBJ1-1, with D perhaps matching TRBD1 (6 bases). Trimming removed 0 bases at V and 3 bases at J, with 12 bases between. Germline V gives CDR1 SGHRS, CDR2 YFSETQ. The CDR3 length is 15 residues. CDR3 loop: CASSLAGGHYTEAFF. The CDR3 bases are TGCGCCAGCAGCTTGGCCGGGGGGCATTACACTGAAGCTTTCTTT.

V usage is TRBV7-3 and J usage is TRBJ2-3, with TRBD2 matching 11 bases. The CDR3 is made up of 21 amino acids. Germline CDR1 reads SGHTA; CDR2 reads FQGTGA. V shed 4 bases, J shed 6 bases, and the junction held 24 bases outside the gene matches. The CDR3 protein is CASSSPNQGVTSGSPPDTQYF. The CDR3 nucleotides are TGTGCCAGCAGCTCCCCAAACCAGGGGGTAACTAGCGGGAGCCCCCCCGATACGCAGTATTTT.

CDR3 loop: CAWVGGNQETQYF. The DNA for the CDR3 is TGTGCCTGGGTCGGGGGTAACCAAGAGACCCAGTACTTC. V and J are TRBV30 and TRBJ2-5, with D possibly being TRBD2 (6 bases). Deletions cut 5 bases from V and 0 bases from J, with 10 bases between. Germline V gene data show CDR1 as GTSNPN and CDR2 as SVGIG (reference sequence). This CDR3 contains 13 residues.

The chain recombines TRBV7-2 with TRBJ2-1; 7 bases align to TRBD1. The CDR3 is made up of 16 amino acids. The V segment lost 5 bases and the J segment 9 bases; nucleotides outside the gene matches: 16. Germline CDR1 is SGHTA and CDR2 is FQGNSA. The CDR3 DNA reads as TGTGCCAGCAGCCCACCGTCGAGACAGGGTCGTGGTGAGCAGTTCTTC. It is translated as CASSPPSRQGRGEQFF.

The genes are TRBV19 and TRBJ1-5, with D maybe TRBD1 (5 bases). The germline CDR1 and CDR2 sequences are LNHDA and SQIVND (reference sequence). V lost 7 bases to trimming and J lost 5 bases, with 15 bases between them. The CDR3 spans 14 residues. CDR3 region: CASTLGGMDQPQHF. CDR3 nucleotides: TGTGCCAGTACCCTCGGGGGAATGGATCAGCCCCAGCATTTT.

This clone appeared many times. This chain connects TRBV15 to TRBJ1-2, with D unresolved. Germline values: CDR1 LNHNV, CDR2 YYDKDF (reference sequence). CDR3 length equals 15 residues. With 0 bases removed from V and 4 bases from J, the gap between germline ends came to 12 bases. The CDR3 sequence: CATSRDPEVSYGYTF. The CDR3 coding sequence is TGTGCCACCAGCAGAGATCCAGAAGTCTCCTATGGCTACACCTTC.

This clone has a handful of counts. CDR3 coding DNA: TGTGCCAGCAGAGGGGACAGGGGAATGAATGAGCAGTTCTTC. Its protein is CASRGDRGMNEQFF. This chain joins TRBV2 and TRBJ2-1; 10 nucleotides agree with TRBD1. The germline gives CDR1 SNHLY, CDR2 FYNNEI. V dropped 6 bases and J dropped 7; count of bases not matched to a gene: 6. The CDR3 has 14 amino acids.

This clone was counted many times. Here the CDR3 reads CASSLRREDIQYF. CDR3 sequence (DNA): TGTGCCAGCAGCTTACGCAGGGAAGACATTCAGTACTTC. The chain couples TRBV5-5 to TRBJ2-4, with D possibly TRBD1 on 5 matching bases. Per germline, CDR1 SGHKS and CDR2 YYEKEE (reference sequence). The length of the CDR3 is 13 residues. Trimming cost V 2 bases and J 8 bases, with 11 bases left between them.

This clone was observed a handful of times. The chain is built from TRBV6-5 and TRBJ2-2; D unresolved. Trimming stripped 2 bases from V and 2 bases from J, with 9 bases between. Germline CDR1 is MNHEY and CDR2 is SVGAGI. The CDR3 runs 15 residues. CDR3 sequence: CASSYDIGNTGELFF. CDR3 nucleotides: TGTGCCAGCAGTTACGACATAGGAAACACCGGGGAGCTGTTTTTT.

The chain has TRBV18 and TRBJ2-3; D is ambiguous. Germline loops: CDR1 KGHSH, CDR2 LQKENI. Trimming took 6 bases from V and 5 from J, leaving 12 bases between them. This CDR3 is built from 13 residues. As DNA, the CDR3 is TGTGCCAGCTCCCTCCCGTCCCTAGATACGCAGTATTTT. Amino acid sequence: CASSLPSLDTQYF.

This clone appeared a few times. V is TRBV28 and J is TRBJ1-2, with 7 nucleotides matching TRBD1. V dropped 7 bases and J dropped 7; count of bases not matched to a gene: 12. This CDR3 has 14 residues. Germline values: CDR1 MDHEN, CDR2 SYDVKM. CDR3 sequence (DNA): TGTGCCAGCATGGTCCTGGGACAGTCGGGTGGCTACACCTTC. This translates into CASMVLGQSGGYTF.

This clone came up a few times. The CDR3, as DNA: TGTGCCAGCAGTCTTAACTACAATGAGCAGTTCTTC. Its protein is CASSLNYNEQFF. The V and J genes are TRBV27 and TRBJ2-1, with D unresolved. V was cut by 5 bases and J by 3 bases, with 5 bases left in between. CDR1 and CDR2 from the germline V gene are MNHEY and SMNVEV (reference sequence). CDR3 size: 12 residues.

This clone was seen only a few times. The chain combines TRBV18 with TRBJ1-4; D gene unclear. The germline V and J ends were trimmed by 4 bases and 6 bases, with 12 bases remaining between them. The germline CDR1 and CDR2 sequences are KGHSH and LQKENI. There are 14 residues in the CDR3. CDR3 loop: CASSLQKRDEKLFF. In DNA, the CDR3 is TGTGCCAGCTCACTACAGAAAAGAGATGAAAAACTGTTTTTT.

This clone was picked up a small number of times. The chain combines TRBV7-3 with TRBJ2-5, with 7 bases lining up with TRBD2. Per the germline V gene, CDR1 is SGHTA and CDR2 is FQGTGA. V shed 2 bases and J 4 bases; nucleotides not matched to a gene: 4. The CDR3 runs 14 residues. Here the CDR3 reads CASSLGVAGETQYF. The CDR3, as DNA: TGTGCCAGCAGCTTAGGAGTAGCGGGAGAGACCCAGTACTTC.

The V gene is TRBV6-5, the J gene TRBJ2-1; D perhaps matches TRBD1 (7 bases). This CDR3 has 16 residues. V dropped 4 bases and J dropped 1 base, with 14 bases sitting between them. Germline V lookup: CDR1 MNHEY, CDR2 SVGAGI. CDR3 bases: TGTGCCAGCAGTTCATTCGGGGGACAGTCCTACAATGAGCAGTTCTTC. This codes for CASSSFGGQSYNEQFF.

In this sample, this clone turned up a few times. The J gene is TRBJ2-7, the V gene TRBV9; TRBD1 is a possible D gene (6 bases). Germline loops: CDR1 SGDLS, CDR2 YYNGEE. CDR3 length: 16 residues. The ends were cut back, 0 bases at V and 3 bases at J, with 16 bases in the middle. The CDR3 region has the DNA TGTGCCAGCAGCGTAGGGTCCCAGGGGCCGGACTACGAGCAGTACTTC. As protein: CASSVGSQGPDYEQYF.

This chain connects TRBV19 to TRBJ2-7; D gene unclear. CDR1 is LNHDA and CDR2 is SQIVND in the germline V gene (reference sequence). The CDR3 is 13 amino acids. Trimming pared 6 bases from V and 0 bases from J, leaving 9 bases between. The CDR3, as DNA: TGTGCCAGTAGCGCGCCGGGCTCCTACGAGCAGTACTTC. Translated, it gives CASSAPGSYEQYF.

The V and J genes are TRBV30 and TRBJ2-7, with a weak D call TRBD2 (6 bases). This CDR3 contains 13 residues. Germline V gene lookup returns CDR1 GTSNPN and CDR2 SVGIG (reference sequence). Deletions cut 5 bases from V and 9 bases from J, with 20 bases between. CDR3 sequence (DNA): TGTGCCTGGGCTGGGACTCCCAGCTTTGGGCAGTACTTC. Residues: CAWAGTPSFGQYF.

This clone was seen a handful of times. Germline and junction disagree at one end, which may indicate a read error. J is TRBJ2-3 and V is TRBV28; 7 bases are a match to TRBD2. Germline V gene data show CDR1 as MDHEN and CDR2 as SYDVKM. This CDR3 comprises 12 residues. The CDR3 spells CASSWGGSHKDF. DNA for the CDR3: TGTGCCAGCAGTTGGGGCGGGAGCCACAAAGATTTT. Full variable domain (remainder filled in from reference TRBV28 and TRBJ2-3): DVKVTQSSRYLVKRTGEKVFLECVQDMDHENMFWYRQDPGLGLRLIYFSYDVKMKEKGDIPEGYSVSREKKERFSLILESASTNQTSMYLCASSWGGSHKDFGPGTRLTVL.

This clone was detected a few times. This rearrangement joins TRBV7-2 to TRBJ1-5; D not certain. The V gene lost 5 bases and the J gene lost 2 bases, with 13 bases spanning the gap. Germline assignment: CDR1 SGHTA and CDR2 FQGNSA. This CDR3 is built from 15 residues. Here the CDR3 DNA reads TGTGCCAGCAGCCCGGACGGGAGCCGCAATCAGCCCCAGCATTTT. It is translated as CASSPDGSRNQPQHF.

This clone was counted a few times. The DNA for the CDR3 is TGTGCCAGCAGTCTAGCGGGAAACAATGAGCAGTTCTTC. It yields the protein CASSLAGNNEQFF. The chain carries TRBV27 and TRBJ2-1; 9 bases match TRBD2. Trimming at V came to 5 bases and at J to 5 bases, leaving 1 base not matched to a gene. CDR1 is MNHEY and CDR2 is SMNVEV in the germline V gene (reference sequence). CDR3 length: 13 residues.

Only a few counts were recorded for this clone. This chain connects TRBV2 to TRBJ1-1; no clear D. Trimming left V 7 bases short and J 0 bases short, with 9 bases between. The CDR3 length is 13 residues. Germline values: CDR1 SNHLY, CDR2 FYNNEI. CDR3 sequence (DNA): TGTGCCAGCACCTATATGCTGAACACTGAAGCTTTCTTT. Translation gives CASTYMLNTEAFF.

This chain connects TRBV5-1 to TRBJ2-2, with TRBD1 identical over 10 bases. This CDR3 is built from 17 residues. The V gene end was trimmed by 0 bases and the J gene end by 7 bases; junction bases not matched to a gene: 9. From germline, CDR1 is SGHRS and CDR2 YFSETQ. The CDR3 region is CASSLAGTGAQGGELFF. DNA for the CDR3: TGCGCCAGCAGCTTGGCCGGGACAGGGGCCCAAGGCGGGGAGCTGTTTTTT.

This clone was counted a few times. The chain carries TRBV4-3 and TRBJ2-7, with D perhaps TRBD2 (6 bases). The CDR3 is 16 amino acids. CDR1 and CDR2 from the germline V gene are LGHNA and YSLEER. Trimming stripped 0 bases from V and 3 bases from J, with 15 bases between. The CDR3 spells CASSQDLGTSNYEQYF. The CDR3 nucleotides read TGCGCCAGCAGCCAAGACTTAGGGACTTCCAACTACGAGCAGTACTTC.

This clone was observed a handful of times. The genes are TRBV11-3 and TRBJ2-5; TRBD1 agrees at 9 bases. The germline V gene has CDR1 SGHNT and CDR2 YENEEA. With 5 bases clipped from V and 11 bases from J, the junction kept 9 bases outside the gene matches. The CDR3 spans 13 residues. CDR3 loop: CASSGRTGEKQYF. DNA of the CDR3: TGTGCCAGCAGCGGGCGGACAGGGGAGAAACAGTACTTC. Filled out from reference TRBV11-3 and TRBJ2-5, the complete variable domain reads EAGVVQSPRYKIIEKKQPVAFWCNPISGHNTLYWYLQNLGQGPELLIRYENEEAVDDSQLPKDRFSAERLKGVDSTLKIQPAELGDSAVYLCASSGRTGEKQYFGPGTRLLVL.